These 18 T cell receptor beta chains originate from one sample sequenced in a study of CD8+ T cells in alopecia areata (dated by TCRdb to the late 2010s). The protocol used for the library was the immunoSEQ multiplex PCR assay. For TCR sequencing, RNA was extracted from every sample and reverse transcribed into cDNA to serve as template. TCRdb holds this immuneACCESS table with in-frame rearrangements only. Some clones are missing; in checked studies, unresolved V genes explain under half, and the rest has no known cause. This sample holds 100,000 to 150,000 clones; 49% were observed only once. Around a sixth of the sample is in the top ten clones. The sample's time point label, decoded: baseline before oral tofacitinib. Specimen: CD8+ T cells sorted from blood, collected at week 0. The receptors shown here come from a human donor with alopecia areata.

The chain links TRBV5-4 to TRBJ1-1; D remains unclear. There are 15 residues in the CDR3. Germline V gives CDR1 SGHNT, CDR2 YYREEE (reference sequence). Trimming pared 3 bases from V and 0 bases from J, leaving 12 bases between. CDR3 coding DNA: TGTGCCAGCAGCTCGTATTCGGAGATGAACACTGAAGCTTTCTTT. It yields the protein CASSSYSEMNTEAFF.

The chain joins TRBV6-6 to TRBJ1-1; 8 nucleotides align to TRBD1. Germline V gives CDR1 MNHNY, CDR2 SVGAGI (reference sequence). J gave up 5 bases and V 6 bases, and 8 bases lay outside the gene matches. The CDR3 length is 14 residues. The CDR3 nucleotides are TGTGCCAGCAGGAAGGACAGGGCATTGACTGAAGCTTTCTTT. Its translation: CASRKDRALTEAFF.

This clone was picked up one time. The rearrangement joins TRBV25-1 to TRBJ1-1, with 9 bases matching TRBD1. CDR3 length equals 15 residues. Germline assignment: CDR1 MGHDK and CDR2 SYGVNS. V shed 6 bases and J 4 bases; nucleotides not matched to a gene: 9. This chain's CDR3 is CASSYGQGSGTEAFF. The CDR3 coding sequence is TGTGCCAGCAGCTACGGACAGGGGTCGGGCACTGAAGCTTTCTTT.

The gene calls are TRBV7-3 and TRBJ1-2, with TRBD1 as a possible D gene (5 bases). Trimming cost V 2 bases and J 4 bases, with 14 bases left between them. Germline-derived CDR1 and CDR2 are SGHTA and FQGTGA. CDR3 length: 15 amino acids. The CDR3 loop is CASSLGADSSYGYTF. Here the CDR3 DNA reads TGTGCCAGCAGCTTAGGGGCGGATTCTAGCTATGGCTACACCTTC. The variable domain in full, with the rest retrieved from reference TRBV7-3 and TRBJ1-2, is GAGVSQTPSNKVTEKGKYVELRCDPISGHTALYWYRQSLGQGPEFLIYFQGTGAADDSGLPNDRFFAVRPEGSVSTLKIQRTERGDSAVYLCASSLGADSSYGYTFGSGTRLTVV.

This rearrangement joins TRBV29-1 to TRBJ2-6; 10 bases agree with TRBD1. Trimming took 1 base from V and 1 from J; bases not matched to a gene: 10. CDR3 length: 19 amino acids. From germline, CDR1 is SQVTM and CDR2 ANQGSEA. CDR3 loop: CSVEASGTGVFSGANVLTF. The CDR3 nucleotides are TGCAGCGTTGAAGCCTCCGGGACAGGGGTCTTTTCTGGGGCCAACGTCCTGACTTTC.

This clone occurred a few times. J is TRBJ1-1 and V is TRBV7-9; maybe TRBD1 (6 bases). The CDR3 is made up of 15 amino acids. Germline V lookup: CDR1 SEHNR, CDR2 FQNEAQ (reference sequence). The V gene lost 1 base and the J gene lost 2 bases, with 11 bases spanning the gap. The CDR3, as DNA: TGTGCCAGCAGCTTAGGGGGGCAGCTAAACACTGAAGCTTTCTTT. This gives the protein CASSLGGQLNTEAFF.

The genes are TRBV5-4 and TRBJ1-1; D is ambiguous. V lost 4 bases and J 1 base, leaving 11 bases between the germline ends. The CDR3 is 14 residues long. The germline gives CDR1 SGHNT, CDR2 YYREEE (reference sequence). The CDR3: CASSPTGGNTEAFF. The CDR3 nucleotides read TGTGCCAGCAGCCCTACGGGAGGGAACACTGAAGCTTTCTTT.

This clone has a handful of counts. J is TRBJ1-5 and V is TRBV27; 8 bases agree with TRBD1. The CDR3 is made up of 15 amino acids. CDR1 MNHEY and CDR2 SMNVEV come from the germline V gene (reference sequence). V was clipped by 5 bases and J by 3 bases; unmatched bases: 6. The CDR3 sequence: CASSRGQALNQPQHF. CDR3 nucleotides: TGTGCCAGCAGTCGGGGACAGGCCCTCAATCAGCCCCAGCATTTT.

Comments on this clone: Being one base from a much bigger clone, this may be a read error. This chain joins TRBV2 and TRBJ2-1; D is ambiguous. CDR1 is SNHLY and CDR2 is FYNNEI in the germline V gene. CDR3 length: 11 amino acids. The V end was cut by 6 bases, the J end by 5 bases, with 5 bases between. CDR3 protein: CASSPDNEQFF. The CDR3 bases are TGTGCCAGCAGCCCAGACAATGAGCAGTTCTTC.

DNA of the CDR3: TGTGCCAGCAGTTTGGCCAACCTCTACGAGCAGTACTTC. Its protein product is CASSLANLYEQYF. The chain links TRBV27 to TRBJ2-7; D is ambiguous. Germline values: CDR1 MNHEY, CDR2 SMNVEV (reference sequence). The CDR3 runs to 13 residues. Trimming stripped 3 bases from V and 3 bases from J, with 9 bases between.

This clone was observed a few times. The rearrangement links TRBV4-2 to TRBJ2-7; tentatively, D is TRBD2 (6 bases). The CDR3 consists of 14 residues. From germline, CDR1 is LGHNA and CDR2 YNFKEQ. V dropped 1 base and J dropped 3 bases, with 10 bases sitting between them. CDR3 DNA sequence: TGTGCCAGCAGCCAAGGTGGCGGGGACTACGAGCAGTACTTC. Amino acid sequence: CASSQGGGDYEQYF.

This clone was seen only a few times. The V gene is TRBV9, the J gene TRBJ2-3, with TRBD2 as a possible D gene (5 bases). Germline V gene lookup returns CDR1 SGDLS and CDR2 YYNGEE. The CDR3 spans 12 residues. The V and J ends lost 6 bases and 3 bases respectively, with 8 bases between them. The CDR3 region is CASNPGTDTQYF. In DNA, the CDR3 is TGTGCCAGCAATCCGGGGACAGATACGCAGTATTTT.

This clone has more than one count but fewer than ten. Written as DNA, the CDR3 is TGTGCCAGCAGCTTTGGGGCCGAGCAGTACTTC. This codes for CASSFGAEQYF. This chain uses TRBV7-9 with TRBJ2-7; possibly TRBD1 for D (5 bases). Germline V CDR1 and CDR2: SEHNR, FQNEAQ (reference sequence). This CDR3 comprises 11 residues. The ends were cut back, 3 bases at V and 6 bases at J, with 6 bases in the middle.

J is TRBJ1-6 and V is TRBV9, with TRBD1 matching over 10 bases. The CDR3 sequence is 16 residues long. Germline assignment: CDR1 SGDLS and CDR2 YYNGEE. With 3 bases clipped from V and 8 bases from J, the junction kept 8 bases outside the gene matches. The DNA of the CDR3 is TGTGCCAGCAGCGGTGTTCCGGGACAGGGGTATTCACCCCTCCACTTT. Its protein product is CASSGVPGQGYSPLHF.

This clone was picked up a small number of times. The chain employs TRBV30 and TRBJ2-2; D is ambiguous. The CDR3 runs to 14 residues. Trimming stripped 5 bases from V and 0 bases from J, with 10 bases between. Germline V lookup: CDR1 GTSNPN, CDR2 SVGIG (reference sequence). The CDR3 coding sequence is TGTGCCTGGTCCTGGACGACGAACACCGGGGAGCTGTTTTTT. It codes for CAWSWTTNTGELFF.

This clone was detected a few times. This chain connects TRBV5-4 to TRBJ1-2, with D uncertain. Per germline, CDR1 SGHNT and CDR2 YYREEE (reference sequence). CDR3 length: 12 amino acids. V was shortened by 6 bases and J by 4 bases, with 10 bases between the two germline ends. For the CDR3, the DNA is TGTGCCAGCACTAAGGGTCTCTATGGCTACACCTTC. Amino acids: CASTKGLYGYTF.

CDR3 protein: CASSPDYEQFF. The CDR3 DNA reads as TGTGCCAGCAGCCCTGATTATGAGCAGTTCTTC. The chain couples TRBV9 to TRBJ2-1; D gene ambiguous. Looked up from germline, CDR1 is SGDLS and CDR2 is YYNGEE. This CDR3 comprises 11 residues. The V end lost 4 bases, the J end lost 8 bases, and 7 bases lay between the germline ends.

The chain employs TRBV5-6 and TRBJ1-5; weak D call: TRBD1 (6 bases). V was cut by 2 bases and J by 7 bases, with 13 bases left in between. Germline V gene lookup returns CDR1 SGHDT and CDR2 YYEEEE. The CDR3 contains 14 residues. CDR3 region: CASSLGGSGQPQHF. The CDR3 DNA sequence: TGTGCCAGCAGCTTAGGGGGATCGGGGCAGCCCCAGCATTTT.